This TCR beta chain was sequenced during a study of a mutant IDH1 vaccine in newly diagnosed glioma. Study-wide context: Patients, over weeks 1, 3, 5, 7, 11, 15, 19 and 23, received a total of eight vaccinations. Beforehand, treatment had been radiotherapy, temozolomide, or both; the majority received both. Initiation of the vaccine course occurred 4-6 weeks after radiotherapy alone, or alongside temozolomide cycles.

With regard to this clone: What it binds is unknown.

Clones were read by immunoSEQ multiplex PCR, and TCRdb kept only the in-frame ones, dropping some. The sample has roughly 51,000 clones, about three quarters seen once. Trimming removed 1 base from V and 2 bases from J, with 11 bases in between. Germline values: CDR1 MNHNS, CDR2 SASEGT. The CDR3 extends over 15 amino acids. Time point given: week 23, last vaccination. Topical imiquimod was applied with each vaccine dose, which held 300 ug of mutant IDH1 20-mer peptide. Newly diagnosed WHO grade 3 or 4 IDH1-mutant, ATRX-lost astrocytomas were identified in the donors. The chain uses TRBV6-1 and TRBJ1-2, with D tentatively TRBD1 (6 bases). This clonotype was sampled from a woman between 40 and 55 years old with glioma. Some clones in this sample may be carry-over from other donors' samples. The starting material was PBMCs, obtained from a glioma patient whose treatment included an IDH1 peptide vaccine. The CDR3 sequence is CASSEVWTENYGYTF. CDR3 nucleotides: TGTGCCAGCAGTGAAGTTTGGACAGAAAACTATGGCTACACCTTC.